What follows are 10 T cell receptor beta chains derived from one specimen sequenced in a study of T cell responses to AZD1222 COVID-19 vaccine. This table comes from immunoSEQ multiplex PCR, and its TCRdb copy is limited to in-frame clones, with some not included. The sample carries under 100,000 clones, about 87% recorded once. Material: peripheral blood, obtained on day 0 of AZD1222 vaccination. The receptors stem from an adult in good health.

The chain links TRBV10-3 to TRBJ1-1; D is perhaps TRBD1 (6 bases). CDR3 length equals 16 residues. Germline assignment: CDR1 ENHRY and CDR2 SYGVKD. The V end was cut by 0 bases, the J end by 1 base, with 12 bases between. The CDR3 loop reads CAISESQLQGNTEAFF. The CDR3, as DNA: TGTGCCATCAGTGAGTCTCAATTACAGGGGAACACTGAAGCTTTCTTT.

The V gene is TRBV2, the J gene TRBJ2-3; D is possibly TRBD2 (5 bases). This CDR3 contains 16 residues. Trimming removed 5 bases from V and 0 bases from J, with 15 bases in between. Germline V CDR1 and CDR2: SNHLY, FYNNEI. The CDR3 coding sequence is TGTGCCAGCAGTCCCGCTCAAGCGGAGAGCACAGATACGCAGTATTTT. This codes for CASSPAQAESTDTQYF.

The chain carries TRBV19 and TRBJ1-1; 7 nucleotides line up with TRBD1. Germline CDR1 reads LNHDA; CDR2 reads SQIVND (reference sequence). The CDR3 covers 17 residues. V was pared by 2 bases and J by 1 base, with 10 bases of the junction left unmatched. The chain's CDR3 is CASSIPNLGQRNTEAFF. The CDR3 DNA reads TGTGCCAGTAGTATACCAAACCTGGGACAGAGGAACACTGAAGCTTTCTTT.

The V call is TRBV6-5, the J call TRBJ2-2; TRBD1 or TRBD2 may be the D gene (6 bases each). Germline assignment: CDR1 MNHEY and CDR2 SVGAGI. V lost 5 bases and J 4 bases, leaving 14 bases between the germline ends. CDR3 length equals 15 residues. In DNA form, the CDR3 reads TGTGCCAGCAGTAGGGACATCGGGGGCACCGGGGAGCTGTTTTTT. The encoded protein is CASSRDIGGTGELFF.

The chain uses TRBV19 and TRBJ2-7; perhaps D is TRBD1 or TRBD2 (6 bases each). Germline CDR1 reads LNHDA; CDR2 reads SQIVND (reference sequence). This CDR3 contains 15 residues. V gave up 5 bases and J gave up 6 bases, with 20 bases separating them. CDR3 amino acids: CASSPQGGRLVEQYF. The CDR3 bases are TGTGCCAGTAGTCCACAGGGAGGTCGTTTGGTCGAGCAGTACTTC.

Note on this clone: The sample contains more than one DNA sequence encoding this CDR3. V usage is TRBV15 and J usage is TRBJ2-1, with D unclear. The CDR3 spans 13 residues. Germline-derived CDR1 and CDR2 are LNHNV and YYDKDF (reference sequence). The ends were cut back, 4 bases at V and 4 bases at J, with 8 bases in the middle. CDR3 sequence: CATSTLRYNEQFF. In DNA, the CDR3 is TGTGCCACCAGCACCCTCCGGTACAATGAGCAGTTCTTC.

This clone is a singleton in its sample. J is TRBJ1-5 and V is TRBV18; the D gene is possibly TRBD1 (5 bases). The CDR3 spans 14 residues. Germline assignment: CDR1 KGHSH and CDR2 LQKENI. The germline V and J ends were trimmed by 2 bases and 2 bases, with 7 bases remaining between them. The CDR3 spells CASSPGDGNQPQHF. In nucleotides, the CDR3 is TGTGCCAGCTCACCAGGGGACGGCAATCAGCCCCAGCATTTT.

This chain connects TRBV28 to TRBJ1-2; tentative D call: TRBD1 (5 bases). The germline gives CDR1 MDHEN, CDR2 SYDVKM. The V end lost 2 bases, the J end lost 4 bases, and 8 bases lay between the germline ends. The CDR3 sequence is 13 residues long. CDR3 nucleotides: TGTGCCAGCAGTTTAGGGGGAGGCTATGGCTACACCTTC. This sequence encodes CASSLGGGYGYTF.

The CDR3 nucleotides read TGTGCCAGCACCGAGAGGTTCAGGAACCTTGGTGGAAACACCATATATTTT. Protein: CASTERFRNLGGNTIYF. The chain couples TRBV2 to TRBJ1-3; D gene ambiguous. V lost 7 bases, J lost 3 bases, and 22 bases lay in between. The CDR3 extends over 17 amino acids. Per germline, CDR1 SNHLY and CDR2 FYNNEI. Together with reference TRBV2 and TRBJ1-3, the CDR3 gives the full variable domain: EPEVTQTPSHQVTQMGQEVILRCVPISNHLYFYWYRQILGQKVEFLVSFYNNEISEKSEIFDDQFSVERPDGSNFTLKIRSTKLEDSAMYFCASTERFRNLGGNTIYFGEGSWLTVV.

This chain joins TRBV6-5 and TRBJ1-1; possibly TRBD1 for D (5 bases). The CDR3 extends over 13 amino acids. CDR1 and CDR2 (germline): MNHEY, SVGAGI. Trimming shortened V by 10 bases and J by 5 bases, and 17 bases separated the two germline ends. The CDR3 here is CATRARQGTEAFF. The CDR3 region has the DNA TGTGCCACCAGGGCCCGGCAAGGAACTGAAGCTTTCTTT.